The next 21 T cell receptor beta chains were all read from a single sample in a study of OX40 agonist ivuxolimab in advanced cancers. Method: immunoSEQ multiplex PCR; TCRdb's copy keeps in-frame clones and lacks some. The table records more than 45,000 clones, around 86% of them present only once. The sequencing used CD4+ or CD8+ T cells sorted from blood, collected in a trial of the OX40 agonist ivuxolimab. All receptors derive from an adult with an advanced solid tumor such as melanoma, head and neck, liver or kidney cancer.

This clone has a single count. The chain joins TRBV25-1 to TRBJ2-7; 9 positions match TRBD2. Germline V CDR1 and CDR2: MGHDK, SYGVNS. V lost 1 base to trimming and J lost 2 bases; unmatched junction nucleotides: 6. The CDR3 runs 16 residues. This CDR3 is CASSELRAGGAYEQYF. The CDR3 nucleotides read TGTGCCAGCAGTGAATTGAGGGCGGGGGGGGCCTACGAGCAGTACTTC.

The V gene is TRBV5-6, the J gene TRBJ2-5, with D perhaps TRBD1 (5 bases). With 0 bases removed from V and 5 bases from J, the gap between germline ends came to 11 bases. Germline V lookup: CDR1 SGHDT, CDR2 YYEEEE. The CDR3 spans 14 residues. The CDR3 reads CASSLVWGRETQYF. The CDR3 DNA reads as TGTGCCAGCAGCTTGGTGTGGGGCCGGGAGACCCAGTACTTC.

V usage is TRBV5-8 and J usage is TRBJ1-5, with D tentatively TRBD1 (5 bases). The CDR3 is 16 residues long. The germline CDR1 and CDR2 sequences are SGHTS and YDEGEE. With 2 bases removed from V and 6 bases from J, the gap between germline ends came to 18 bases. In DNA form, the CDR3 reads TGTGCCAGCAGCTTATATGGTTTGGGGGGTATTCAGCCCCAGCATTTT. Translating gives CASSLYGLGGIQPQHF. Based on the CDR3 plus reference TRBV5-8 and TRBJ1-5, the full variable domain is EAGVTQSPTHLIKTRGQQATLRCSPISGHTSVYWYQQALGLGLQFLLWYDEGEERNRGNFPPRFSGRQFPNYSSELNVNALELEDSALYLCASSLYGLGGIQPQHFGDGTRLSIL.

This clone was counted once. This chain connects TRBV6-1 to TRBJ2-7; tentatively, D is TRBD1 or TRBD2 (5 bases each). Trimming pared 3 bases from V and 1 base from J, leaving 13 bases between. Germline CDR1 reads MNHNS; CDR2 reads SASEGT. The CDR3 contains 15 residues. The CDR3 spells CASSDPGAGSYEQYF. Written as DNA, the CDR3 is TGTGCCAGCAGTGACCCCGGGGCAGGATCCTACGAGCAGTACTTC.

This chain uses TRBV28 with TRBJ2-2, with TRBD1 matching over 7 bases. Germline values: CDR1 MDHEN, CDR2 SYDVKM. With V trimmed by 7 bases and J by 4 bases, 6 bases remained unmatched. The CDR3 extends over 14 amino acids. CDR3 sequence (DNA): TGTGCCAGCATACGGGACAGAATCACCGGGGAGCTGTTTTTT. Amino acid sequence: CASIRDRITGELFF. The full variable domain, its missing parts supplied by reference TRBV28 and TRBJ2-2, is DVKVTQSSRYLVKRTGEKVFLECVQDMDHENMFWYRQDPGLGLRLIYFSYDVKMKEKGDIPEGYSVSREKKERFSLILESASTNQTSMYLCASIRDRITGELFFGEGSRLTVL.

The genes are TRBV6-6 and TRBJ2-7; 7 bases agree with TRBD1. This CDR3 has 15 residues. Germline assignment: CDR1 MNHNY and CDR2 SVGAGI (reference sequence). V trimming: 0 bases; J trimming: 3 bases; junction bases outside the gene matches: 5. CDR3 amino acids: CASSYSGTEDYEQYF. The CDR3 DNA reads TGTGCCAGCAGTTACTCGGGGACAGAGGACTACGAGCAGTACTTC.

The chain has TRBV2 and TRBJ1-2; TRBD1 matches at 10 bases. CDR3 length: 16 amino acids. Germline V gene data show CDR1 as SNHLY and CDR2 as FYNNEI. Trimming at V came to 6 bases and at J to 4 bases, leaving 11 bases not matched to a gene. The CDR3 protein is CASRFDPGQGIYGYTF. The CDR3 DNA is TGTGCCAGCAGGTTCGATCCGGGACAGGGGATCTATGGCTACACCTTC.

In DNA form, the CDR3 reads TGCGCCAGCAGCCAAGATGCTAGCGGGGGGGGAGATACGCAGTATTTT. Its protein product is CASSQDASGGGDTQYF. The J gene is TRBJ2-3, the V gene TRBV4-1; TRBD2 agrees at 12 bases. J was trimmed by 5 bases and V by 0 bases; bases with no gene match: 3. Looked up from germline, CDR1 is MGHRA and CDR2 is YSYEKL. This CDR3 spans 16 amino acids.

V and J are TRBV7-9 and TRBJ1-5; D call uncertain. V was clipped by 7 bases and J by 3 bases, with 7 bases between them. The CDR3 extends over 12 amino acids. Germline V gene sequence: CDR1 SEHNR, CDR2 FQNEAQ (reference sequence). CDR3 coding DNA: TGTGCCAGCACCTTGGACAATCAGCCCCAGCATTTT. Translating gives CASTLDNQPQHF.

This clone has just one count. In nucleotides, the CDR3 is TGTGCCAGCAGCCCATGGGGGGACACTGAAGCTTTCTTT. Translating it yields CASSPWGDTEAFF. The chain links TRBV7-3 to TRBJ1-1; a weak D match, TRBD1 (5 bases). Germline V gene sequence: CDR1 SGHTA, CDR2 FQGTGA. Trimming left V 5 bases short and J 3 bases short, with 10 bases between. This CDR3 has 13 amino acids.

This sequence joins TRBV27 and TRBJ2-5, with D tentatively TRBD1 or TRBD2 (5 bases each). Germline CDR1 and CDR2: MNHEY and SMNVEV (reference sequence). There are 14 residues in the CDR3. The V gene lost 6 bases and the J gene lost 5 bases, with 16 bases spanning the gap. The CDR3 DNA reads TGTGCCAGCAGCCACCTCCGGGGCGGCGAGACCCAGTACTTC. It codes for CASSHLRGGETQYF.

This CDR3 is CASSWGLAGGNYEQYF. DNA of the CDR3: TGTGCCAGCAGCTGGGGACTAGCGGGGGGGAACTACGAGCAGTACTTC. V usage is TRBV7-6 and J usage is TRBJ2-7, with 16 positions matching TRBD2. Germline V gene lookup returns CDR1 SGHVS and CDR2 FNYEAQ. The CDR3 spans 16 residues. With 4 bases clipped from V and 3 bases from J, the junction kept 3 bases outside the gene matches.

The chain is built from TRBV30 and TRBJ1-1; no firm D call. The CDR3 is 11 amino acids. Germline CDR1 GTSNPN, CDR2 SVGIG (reference sequence). Deletions cut 3 bases from V and 8 bases from J, with 10 bases between. This CDR3 is CAWRESGEAFF. The DNA of the CDR3 is TGTGCCTGGAGGGAAAGTGGAGAAGCTTTCTTT.

This CDR3 is CASGQGAYEQYF. The CDR3 region has the DNA TGTGCCAGCGGACAGGGCGCCTACGAGCAGTACTTC. The chain employs TRBV28 and TRBJ2-7, with 8 bases fitting TRBD1. This CDR3 contains 12 residues. V lost 8 bases and J lost 2; bases outside the gene matches: 2. Germline CDR1 reads MDHEN; CDR2 reads SYDVKM.

This sequence joins TRBV9 and TRBJ2-6; 7 bases are a match to TRBD1. Trimming removed 3 bases from V and 3 bases from J; junction bases left unmatched: 9. Germline V gene lookup returns CDR1 SGDLS and CDR2 YYNGEE. CDR3 length equals 17 residues. This chain's CDR3 is CASSARDSVIGANVLTF. The CDR3 DNA reads TGTGCCAGCAGCGCCCGGGACAGCGTTATTGGGGCCAACGTCCTGACTTTC.

The chain recombines TRBV28 with TRBJ1-2; weak D call: TRBD1 (5 bases). The CDR3 covers 14 residues. Per the germline V gene, CDR1 is MDHEN and CDR2 is SYDVKM. V was pared by 5 bases and J by 4 bases, with 14 bases between. Here the CDR3 DNA reads TGTGCCAGCAGTGGATCCAGGGTGGGCTATGGCTACACCTTC. Amino acids: CASSGSRVGYGYTF.

This chain joins TRBV5-1 and TRBJ1-1; no clear D. Trimming removed 1 base at V and 2 bases at J, with 6 bases between. The CDR3 spans 13 residues. CDR1 and CDR2 from the germline V gene are SGHRS and YFSETQ. This CDR3 is CASSLFDNTEAFF. The DNA for the CDR3 is TGCGCCAGCAGCTTGTTTGACAACACTGAAGCTTTCTTT. Variable domain in full (rest from reference TRBV5-1 and TRBJ1-1): KAGVTQTPRYLIKTRGQQVTLSCSPISGHRSVSWYQQTPGQGLQFLFEYFSETQRNKGNFPGRFSGRQFSNSRSEMNVSTLELGDSALYLCASSLFDNTEAFFGQGTRLTVV.

V is TRBV18 and J is TRBJ1-1, with a possible D match to TRBD1 (6 bases). V gave up 3 bases and J gave up 1 base, with 18 bases separating them. Germline assignment: CDR1 KGHSH and CDR2 LQKENI. The CDR3 contains 17 residues. Here the CDR3 reads CASSPPGAGPTNTEAFF. Here the CDR3 DNA reads TGTGCCAGCTCACCCCCGGGGGCTGGGCCGACGAACACTGAAGCTTTCTTT.

The gene calls are TRBV7-2 and TRBJ2-1; 15 bases agree with TRBD2. The V gene end was trimmed by 7 bases and the J gene end by 7 bases; junction bases not matched to a gene: 14. The CDR3 extends over 18 amino acids. The V gene's germline CDR1 is SGHTA and CDR2 FQGNSA. This CDR3 is CASTWTSGGAGLWNEQFF. The CDR3 DNA follows: TGTGCCAGCACGTGGACTAGCGGGGGGGCCGGATTGTGGAATGAGCAGTTCTTC.

The CDR3 coding sequence is TGTGCCTGGAGTGTCTTACAGGGGGGGGAAAAACTGTTTTTT. This translates into CAWSVLQGGEKLFF. J is TRBJ1-4 and V is TRBV30; 8 bases are a match to TRBD1. The V gene's germline CDR1 is GTSNPN and CDR2 SVGIG (reference sequence). The CDR3 is 14 amino acids. The V segment lost 0 bases and the J segment 8 bases; nucleotides outside the gene matches: 5.

The CDR3 DNA reads TGTGCCAGCGGACAGAACAGGGGGAACGGAAACACCATATATTTT. Protein: CASGQNRGNGNTIYF. V usage is TRBV2 and J usage is TRBJ1-3, with 8 bases matching TRBD1. The V gene's germline CDR1 is SNHLY and CDR2 FYNNEI. The V segment lost 8 bases and the J segment 4 bases; nucleotides outside the gene matches: 10. CDR3 length: 15 residues.